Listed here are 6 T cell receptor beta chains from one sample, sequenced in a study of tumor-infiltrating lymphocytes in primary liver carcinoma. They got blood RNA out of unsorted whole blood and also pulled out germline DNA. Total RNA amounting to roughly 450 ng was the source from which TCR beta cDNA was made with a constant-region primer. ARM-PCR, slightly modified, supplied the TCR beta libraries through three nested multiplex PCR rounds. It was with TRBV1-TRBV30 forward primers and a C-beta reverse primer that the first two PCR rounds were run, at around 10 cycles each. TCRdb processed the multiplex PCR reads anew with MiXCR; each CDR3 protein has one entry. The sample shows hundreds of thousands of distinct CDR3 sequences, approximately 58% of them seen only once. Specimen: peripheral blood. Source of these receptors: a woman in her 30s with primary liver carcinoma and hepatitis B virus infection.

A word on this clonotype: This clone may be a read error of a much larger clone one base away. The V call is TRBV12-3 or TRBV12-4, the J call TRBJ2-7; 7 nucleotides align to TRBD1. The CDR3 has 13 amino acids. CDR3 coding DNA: TGTGTCAGCAGTTACAGGGGCTACTACGAGCAGTACTTC. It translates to CVSSYRGYYEQYF.

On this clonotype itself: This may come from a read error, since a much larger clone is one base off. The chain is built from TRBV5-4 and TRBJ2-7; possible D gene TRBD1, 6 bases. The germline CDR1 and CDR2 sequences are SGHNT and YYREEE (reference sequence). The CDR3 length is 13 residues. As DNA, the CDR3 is TGTGTCAGCAGCCGGGACACCTCCTACGAGCAGTACTTC. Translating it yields CVSSRDTSYEQYF.

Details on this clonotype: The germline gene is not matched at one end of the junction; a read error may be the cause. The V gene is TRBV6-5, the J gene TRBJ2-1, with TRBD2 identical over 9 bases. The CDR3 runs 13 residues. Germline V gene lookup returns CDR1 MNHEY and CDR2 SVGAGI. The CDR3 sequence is CANSFSGSDDQLF. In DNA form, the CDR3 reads TGTGCCAACAGTTTTAGCGGGAGCGATGATCAGCTCTTC.

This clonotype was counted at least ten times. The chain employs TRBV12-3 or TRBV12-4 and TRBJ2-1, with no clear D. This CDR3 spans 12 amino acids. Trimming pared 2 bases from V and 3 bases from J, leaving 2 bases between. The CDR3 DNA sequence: TGTGCCAGCAGTTTAAGCTACAATGAGCAGTTCTTC. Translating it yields CASSLSYNEQFF.

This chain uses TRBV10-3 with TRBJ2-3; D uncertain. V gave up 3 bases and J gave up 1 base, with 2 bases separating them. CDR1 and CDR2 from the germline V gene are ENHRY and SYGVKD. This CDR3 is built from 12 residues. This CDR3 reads CAISEGTDTQYF. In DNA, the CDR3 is TGTGCCATCAGTGAAGGCACAGATACGCAGTATTTT.

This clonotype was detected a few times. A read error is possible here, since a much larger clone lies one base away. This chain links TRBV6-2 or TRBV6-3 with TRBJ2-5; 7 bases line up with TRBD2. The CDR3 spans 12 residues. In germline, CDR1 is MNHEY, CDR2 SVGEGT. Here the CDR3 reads CASSAGEETRYF. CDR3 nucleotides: TGTGCCAGCAGTGCGGGGGAAGAGACCCGGTACTTC.